This TCR beta chain was documented in a study of blood T cells in healthy people across ages. Study as a whole: The capture of about one barcoded beta molecule per two T cells was achieved by template switching. Study-wide results and limits: Relative to aged donors, long-lived donors carried more naive CD4+ cells and displayed higher diversity.

No fewer than 5.5 micrograms of total RNA were isolated from every sample. About this clonotype itself: What it binds is unknown.

The CDR3 runs to 13 residues. Germline V CDR1 and CDR2: MNHEY, SMNVEV (reference sequence). Trimming stripped 10 bases from V and 2 bases from J, with 14 bases between. It was with a sample-barcoded 5' primer and a J-beta primer mix that a second PCR of roughly 7 to 12 cycles was run. From the 5' RACE reads, TCRdb called clonotypes with MiXCR, one entry per CDR3 protein. Among roughly 2 million distinct CDR3 sequences listed, less than 50% were seen once. V is TRBV27 and J is TRBJ1-2; D is undetermined. The sequenced material came from blood. The origin of this receptor is a woman aged 35 to 49 in good health. The CDR3 loop is CATSDPRNYGYTF. As DNA, the CDR3 is TGTGCCACCTCGGACCCGCGAAACTATGGCTACACCTTC.